These 7 T cell receptor beta chains were sequenced from one sample in a study of T cell therapy after organ transplantation. Sequencing was performed with immunoSEQ multiplex PCR; in TCRdb, only in-frame clones are kept and a portion is missing. In the table there are about 17,000 clones, about 85% of which are singletons. Antigens of these TCRs are unknown. Time point defined: 20-29 weeks after completion of therapy. Sequenced material: CD8+ T cells from blood, taken after autologous CMV-specific T cell therapy. The receptors derive from a human patient who had received a solid organ transplant and had CMV disease. Some T cells may be transferred from the graft donor.

Note on this clone: Other DNA sequences from this sample encode an identical CDR3 as well. The CDR3 region is CASRQNTGELFF. Here the CDR3 DNA reads TGTGCCAGCAGGCAGAACACCGGGGAGCTGTTTTTT. The chain couples TRBV6-6 to TRBJ2-2; D not certain. CDR1 MNHNY and CDR2 SVGAGI come from the germline V gene (reference sequence). The CDR3 length is 12 residues. V lost 6 bases and J 1 base, leaving 3 bases between the germline ends.

V and J are TRBV5-4 and TRBJ1-1; weak D call: TRBD1 (5 bases). CDR1 is SGHNT, CDR2 YYREEE, per germline (reference sequence). The CDR3 totals 15 residues. Trimming removed 0 bases from V and 1 base from J, with 10 bases in between. As DNA, the CDR3 is TGTGCCAGCAGCTTGGTGGGGGAGGGGAACACTGAAGCTTTCTTT. It specifies CASSLVGEGNTEAFF.

This chain links TRBV13 with TRBJ2-3, with 12 bases that match TRBD2. The CDR3 length is 16 residues. With V trimmed by 5 bases and J by 3 bases, 6 bases remained unmatched. The germline V gene encodes CDR1 PRHDT and CDR2 FYEKMQ (reference sequence). CDR3 DNA sequence: TGTGCCAGCAGCCCCCGACTAGCGGGAGAAACAGATACGCAGTATTTT. This sequence encodes CASSPRLAGETDTQYF.

Only a few counts were recorded for this clone. V usage is TRBV19 and J usage is TRBJ2-1, with D perhaps matching TRBD1 or TRBD2 (6 bases each). CDR1 and CDR2 from the germline V gene are LNHDA and SQIVND (reference sequence). This CDR3 comprises 14 residues. V lost 9 bases and J 1 base, leaving 13 bases between the germline ends. CDR3 DNA: TGTGCCAGCGGCACGGGGGCTTCCTACAATGAGCAGTTCTTC. This sequence encodes CASGTGASYNEQFF.

The chain's CDR3 is CATSMGTAIYEQYF. CDR3 nucleotides: TGTGCCACCAGCATGGGGACTGCTATCTACGAGCAGTACTTC. The genes are TRBV15 and TRBJ2-7, with D possibly matching TRBD2 (6 bases). Per germline, CDR1 LNHNV and CDR2 YYDKDF (reference sequence). V lost 4 bases and J lost 3, with 13 bases in between. CDR3 length equals 14 residues. Supplemented by reference TRBV15 and TRBJ2-7, the full variable domain reads DAMVIQNPRYQVTQFGKPVTLSCSQTLNHNVMYWYQQKSSQAPKLLFHYYDKDFNNEADTPDNFQSRRPNTSFCFLDIRSPGLGDTAMYLCATSMGTAIYEQYFGPGTRLTVT.

The chain has TRBV6-1 and TRBJ1-5, with 11 positions matching TRBD1. CDR3 length: 13 amino acids. Germline CDR1 is MNHNS and CDR2 is SASEGT. The CDR3 DNA is TGTGGAATCGGACAGGGGGCATCGCAGCCCCAGCATTTT. Encoded protein: CGIGQGASQPQHF.

This chain links TRBV2 with TRBJ2-3; TRBD2 might be the D (6 bases). Trimming stripped 11 bases from V and 2 bases from J, with 14 bases between. The CDR3 has 13 residues. Germline V lookup: CDR1 SNHLY, CDR2 FYNNEI. Here the CDR3 DNA reads TGTGCCGGCACGGACTACCACACAGATACGCAGTATTTT. It encodes CAGTDYHTDTQYF.